The rows below give T cell receptor beta chains drawn from one sample of a study of T cell responses to AZD1222 COVID-19 vaccine. Here immunoSEQ multiplex PCR was the method, and the copy in TCRdb shows in-frame clones only, minus some. The data show over 150,000 clones, with 80% to 90% seen just once and about 5% held by the top ten. The starting material was peripheral blood, obtained on day 0 of MenACWY control vaccination. These receptors came from an adult in good health. The CDR3 runs from the conserved cysteine through the conserved F or W. Each record gives: clone size, D gene, V gene, J gene, CDR3 protein, CDR3 DNA. D genes are given only for firm matches. Size is omitted from some rows. Given values are once, few, many or a class for expanded clones.

size: NA; D: TRBD1; V: TRBV28; J: TRBJ1-4; CDR3: CASSLQGATNEKLFF; DNA: TGTGCCAGCAGTTTACAGGGGGCAACTAATGAAAAACTGTTTTTT
size: NA; D: TRBD2; V: TRBV19; J: TRBJ2-1; CDR3: CASAGTSGHYNEQFF; DNA: TGTGCCAGTGCCGGGACTAGCGGACACTACAATGAGCAGTTCTTC
size: NA; D: NA; V: TRBV6-2/TRBV6-3; J: TRBJ2-1; CDR3: CASSLRTISWNEQFF; DNA: TGTGCCAGCAGCCTTAGGACTATATCGTGGAATGAGCAGTTCTTC
size: NA; D: NA; V: TRBV10-2; J: TRBJ2-1; CDR3: CASALWGAENNEQFF; DNA: TGCGCCAGCGCCCTGTGGGGGGCGGAGAACAATGAGCAGTTCTTC
size: NA; D: TRBD2; V: TRBV5-6; J: TRBJ2-1; CDR3: CASSISGRVYNEQFF; DNA: TGTGCCAGCAGCATTAGCGGGAGGGTTTACAATGAGCAGTTCTTC
size: once; D: NA; V: TRBV7-3; J: TRBJ1-1; CDR3: CASSLFGPDTEAFF; DNA: TGTGCCAGCAGCCTGTTTGGTCCGGACACTGAAGCTTTCTTT
size: NA; D: NA; V: TRBV6-2/TRBV6-3; J: TRBJ1-5; CDR3: CASNYQPQHF; DNA: TGTGCCAGCAATTACCAGCCCCAGCATTTT
size: NA; D: NA; V: TRBV18; J: TRBJ1-1; CDR3: CASSPQEEFVAEAFF; DNA: TGTGCCAGCTCACCACAGGAAGAGTTCGTTGCTGAAGCTTTCTTT
size: NA; D: NA; V: TRBV29-1; J: TRBJ1-1; CDR3: CSVGKKENTEAFF; DNA: TGCAGCGTTGGAAAGAAGGAGAACACTGAAGCTTTCTTT
size: NA; D: TRBD1; V: TRBV9; J: TRBJ1-1; CDR3: CASSGPDRAETEAFF; DNA: TGTGCCAGCAGCGGACCGGACAGGGCGGAGACTGAAGCTTTCTTT
size: NA; D: TRBD2; V: TRBV5-1; J: TRBJ2-7; CDR3: CASTLTSGPYSEQYF; DNA: TGCGCCAGCACCCTGACTAGCGGGCCCTACTCCGAGCAGTACTTC
size: NA; D: NA; V: TRBV11-3; J: TRBJ2-7; CDR3: CASSLGSEQYF; DNA: TGTGCCAGCAGCTTAGGCTCCGAGCAGTACTTC
size: NA; D: NA; V: TRBV29-1; J: TRBJ2-3; CDR3: CSGSRDTQYF; DNA: TGCAGCGGCTCTAGGGATACGCAGTATTTT
size: NA; D: NA; V: TRBV19; J: TRBJ2-5; CDR3: CASSRGTSYLQETQYF; DNA: TGTGCCAGTAGTCGGGGAACATCCTACCTTCAAGAGACCCAGTACTTC
size: NA; D: NA; V: TRBV7-9; J: TRBJ1-1; CDR3: CASSLLGGSTEAFF; DNA: TGTGCCAGCAGCCTTCTAGGAGGTAGCACTGAAGCTTTCTTT
size: NA; D: NA; V: TRBV15; J: TRBJ2-3; CDR3: CATSRVRAVQMDTQYF; DNA: TGTGCCACCAGCAGAGTTAGGGCAGTTCAGATGGATACGCAGTATTTT
size: NA; D: TRBD1; V: TRBV2; J: TRBJ2-7; CDR3: CASNQIRDRAGDEQYF; DNA: TGTGCCAGCAATCAAATCCGGGACAGGGCGGGGGACGAGCAGTACTTC
size: NA; D: NA; V: TRBV24-1; J: TRBJ1-2; CDR3: CATSDFPGGYTF; DNA: TGTGCCACCAGTGATTTCCCAGGAGGCTACACCTTC
size: NA; D: NA; V: TRBV18; J: TRBJ2-7; CDR3: CASSPKRSSYEQYF; DNA: TGTGCCAGCTCACCAAAGCGGAGCTCCTACGAGCAGTACTTC